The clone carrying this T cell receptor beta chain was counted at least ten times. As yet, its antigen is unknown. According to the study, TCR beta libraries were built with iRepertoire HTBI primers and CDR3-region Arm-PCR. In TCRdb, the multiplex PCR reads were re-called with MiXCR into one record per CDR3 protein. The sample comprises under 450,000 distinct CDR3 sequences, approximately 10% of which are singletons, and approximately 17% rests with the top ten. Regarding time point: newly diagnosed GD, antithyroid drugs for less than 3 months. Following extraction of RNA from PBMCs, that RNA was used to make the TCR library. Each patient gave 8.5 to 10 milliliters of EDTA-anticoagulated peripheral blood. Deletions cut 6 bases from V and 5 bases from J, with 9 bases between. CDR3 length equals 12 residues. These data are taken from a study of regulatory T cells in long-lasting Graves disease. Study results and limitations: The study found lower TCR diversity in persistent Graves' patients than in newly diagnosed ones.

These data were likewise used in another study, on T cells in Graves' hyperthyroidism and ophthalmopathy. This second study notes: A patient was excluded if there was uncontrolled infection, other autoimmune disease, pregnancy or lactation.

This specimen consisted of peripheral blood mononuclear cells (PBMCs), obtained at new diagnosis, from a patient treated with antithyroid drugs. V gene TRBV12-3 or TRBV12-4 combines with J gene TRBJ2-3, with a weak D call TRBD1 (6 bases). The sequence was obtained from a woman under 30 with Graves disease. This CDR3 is CASSPQGDTQYF. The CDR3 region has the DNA TGTGCCAGCAGCCCACAGGGAGATACGCAGTATTTT.